This record concerns one T cell receptor beta chain sequence. Its recognized antigen is unknown. No base qualities exist here, and no much larger clone lies one base off it. The library was produced with RT-PCR. The sequencer was an Illumina HiSeq 2500. TCRdb trimmed public reads at Q25 via fastp, called clones via MiXCR and kept in-frame beta chains. Rows are combined by CDR3 protein, so each entry shows the most common genes and DNA. A total of a few thousand distinct CDR3 sequences appear in this sample, around four fifths of them only once. About 2.6% of the sample is in the top ten clones. The entry originates in a study of yellow fever vaccine responses in identical twins listed by TCRdb under 2018. Notes on the research overall: In the study, vaccine-responding T cell clones were precisely tracked in identical twins.

General findings and caveats noted by the study authors: According to the authors, in identical twins the way T cells responded to vaccination appeared partly convergent and partly personalized.

Its CDR3 holds 15 amino acids, cysteine through phenylalanine. Only the CDR3 part of the read is kept: 45 bases, read in frame from the first base. CDR1 and CDR2, looked up from the germline V gene, are SNHLY and FYNNEI. Compared with germline, V lacks 7 bases and J lacks 3 bases; bases without a gene match: 9. The V gene is TRBV2 and the J gene is TRBJ2-7; a stretch of 10 junction bases matches TRBD1. The TCR comes from a woman aged 18-30 years who received the yellow fever vaccine. Donor details come from another sample of the same person, matched by shared clones. The sequencing here drew on T cells from blood (PBMCs), unsorted or a sorted subset (not recorded which), taken before or after yellow fever vaccination (not recorded which). The nucleotide sequence reads TGTGCCAGCAACCGGGACAGGGGAGAGCGCTACGAGCAGTACTTC. Its coded protein is CASNRDRGERYEQYF.